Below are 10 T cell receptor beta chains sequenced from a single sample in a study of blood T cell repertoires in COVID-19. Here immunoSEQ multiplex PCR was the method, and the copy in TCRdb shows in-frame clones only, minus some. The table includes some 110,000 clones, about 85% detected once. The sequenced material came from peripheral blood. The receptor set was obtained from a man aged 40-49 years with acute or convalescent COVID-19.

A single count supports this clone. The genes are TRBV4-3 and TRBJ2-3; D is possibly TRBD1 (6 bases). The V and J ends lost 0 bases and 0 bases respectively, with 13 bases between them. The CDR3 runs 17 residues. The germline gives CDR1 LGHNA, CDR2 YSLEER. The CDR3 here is CASSQDLNRASTDTQYF. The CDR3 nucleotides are TGCGCCAGCAGCCAAGATCTTAACAGGGCCAGCACAGATACGCAGTATTTT.

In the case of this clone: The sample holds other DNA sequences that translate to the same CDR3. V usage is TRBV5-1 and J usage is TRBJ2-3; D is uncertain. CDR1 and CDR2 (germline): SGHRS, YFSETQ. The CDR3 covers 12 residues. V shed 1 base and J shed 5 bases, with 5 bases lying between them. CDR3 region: CASSLTGDTQYF. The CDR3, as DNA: TGCGCCAGCAGCTTGACTGGAGATACGCAGTATTTT.

CDR3 DNA: TGTGCCAGCAGCTTGTTCACAACCCGCGGGGCAGGGAGGGACGGGATGACTTTC. It codes for CASSLFTTRGAGRDGMTF. This rearrangement joins TRBV5-6 to TRBJ2-6, with 7 bases matching TRBD2. Germline-derived CDR1 and CDR2 are SGHDT and YYEEEE. The V gene end was trimmed by 1 base and the J gene end by 17 bases; junction bases not matched to a gene: 24. This CDR3 has 18 amino acids.

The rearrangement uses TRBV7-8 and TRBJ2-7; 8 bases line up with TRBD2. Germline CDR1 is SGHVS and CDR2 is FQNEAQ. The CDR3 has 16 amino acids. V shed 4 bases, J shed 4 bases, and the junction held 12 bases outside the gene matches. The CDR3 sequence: CASSSHPGGVLYEQYF. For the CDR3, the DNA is TGTGCCAGCAGCTCCCATCCGGGGGGGGTCTTATACGAGCAGTACTTC.

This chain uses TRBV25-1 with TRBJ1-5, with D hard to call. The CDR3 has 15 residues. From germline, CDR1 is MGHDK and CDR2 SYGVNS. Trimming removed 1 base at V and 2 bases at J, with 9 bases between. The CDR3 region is CASSESGSRNQPQHF. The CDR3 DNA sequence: TGTGCCAGCAGTGAATCAGGCTCCCGCAATCAGCCCCAGCATTTT.

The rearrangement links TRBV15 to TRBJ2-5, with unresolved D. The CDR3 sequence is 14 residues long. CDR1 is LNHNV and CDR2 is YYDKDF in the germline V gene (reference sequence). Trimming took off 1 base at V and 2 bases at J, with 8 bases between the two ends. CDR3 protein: CATSRALTQETQYF. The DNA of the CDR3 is TGTGCCACCAGCAGAGCTCTCACTCAAGAGACCCAGTACTTC.

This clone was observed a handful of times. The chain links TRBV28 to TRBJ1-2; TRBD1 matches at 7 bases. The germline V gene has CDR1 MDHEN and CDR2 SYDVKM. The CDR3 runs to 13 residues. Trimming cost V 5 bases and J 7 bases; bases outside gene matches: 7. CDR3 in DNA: TGTGCCAGCAGTGGGACAGCCTATGGTGGCTACACCTTC. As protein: CASSGTAYGGYTF.

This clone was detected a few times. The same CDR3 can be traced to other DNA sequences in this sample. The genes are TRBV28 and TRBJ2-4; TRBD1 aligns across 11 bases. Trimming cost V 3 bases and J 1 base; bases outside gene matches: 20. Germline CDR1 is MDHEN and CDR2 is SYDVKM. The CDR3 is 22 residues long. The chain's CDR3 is CASSFLYGPGQGGNGAKNIQYF. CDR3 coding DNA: TGTGCCAGCAGTTTCTTATACGGTCCGGGACAGGGGGGGAATGGGGCCAAAAACATTCAGTACTTC.

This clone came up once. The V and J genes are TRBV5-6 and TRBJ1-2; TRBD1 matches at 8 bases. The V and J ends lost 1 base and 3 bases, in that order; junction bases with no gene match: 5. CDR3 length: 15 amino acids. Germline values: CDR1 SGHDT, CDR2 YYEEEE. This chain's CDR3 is CASSLLTGVDYGYTF. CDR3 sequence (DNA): TGTGCCAGCAGCTTGTTGACAGGGGTCGACTATGGCTACACCTTC. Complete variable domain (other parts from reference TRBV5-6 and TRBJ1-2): DAGVTQSPTHLIKTRGQQVTLRCSPKSGHDTVSWYQQALGQGPQFIFQYYEEEERQRGNFPDRFSGHQFPNYSSELNVNALLLGDSALYLCASSLLTGVDYGYTFGSGTRLTVV.

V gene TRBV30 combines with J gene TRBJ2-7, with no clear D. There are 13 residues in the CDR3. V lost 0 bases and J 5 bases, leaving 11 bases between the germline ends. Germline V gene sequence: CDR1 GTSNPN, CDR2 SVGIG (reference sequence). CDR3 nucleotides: TGTGCCTGGAGTGTACGGGTACCGGACGAGCAGTACTTC. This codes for CAWSVRVPDEQYF. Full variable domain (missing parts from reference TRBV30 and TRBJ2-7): SQTIHQWPATLVQPVGSPLSLECTVEGTSNPNLYWYRQAAGRGLQLLFYSVGIGQISSEVPQNLSASRPQDRQFILSSKKLLLSDSGFYLCAWSVRVPDEQYFGPGTRLTVT.